This TCR beta chain was captured by sequencing in a study of blood T cell repertoires in COVID-19. Study information: There were acute and convalescent COVID-19 samples, and they came from the United States, Italy and Spain.

The germline V gene has CDR1 MNHEY and CDR2 SMNVEV (reference sequence). This CDR3 region has 13 residues. Trimming took 7 bases from V and 2 from J; bases not matched to a gene: 5. How the authors handled the data: It was from reference gene primer amplification that nucleated cell counts were estimated. The method was immunoSEQ multiplex PCR; TCRdb's version includes in-frame clones alone and lacks a portion of them. V, J and clone size are taken as reported in that table, and D and trimming were inferred from the DNA itself. The sample has roughly 190,000 clones; about 83% are singletons. Specimen: peripheral blood. This chain connects TRBV27 to TRBJ2-7; TRBD1 agrees at 7 bases. The sequence was collected from a man aged 18-30 years with active or convalescent COVID-19. CDR3 bases: TGTGCCAGCAAAAACGACAGGGCCTACGAGCAGTACTTC. Translating it yields CASKNDRAYEQYF.